The 32 T cell receptor beta chains reported below all come from one sample, sequenced in a study of blood T cell repertoires in COVID-19. The assay was immunoSEQ multiplex PCR, and TCRdb's table has in-frame clones only and misses some. The sample includes about 58,000 clones, 85% to 90% of them seen just once. Sequenced: peripheral blood. These receptors all come from a man aged 55 to 70 with acute or convalescent COVID-19.

The V and J genes are TRBV5-6 and TRBJ2-5, with TRBD2 identical over 7 bases. The CDR3 sequence is 15 residues long. The junction had 10 bases not matched to a gene; V was cut back by 6 bases and J by 2 bases. CDR1 is SGHDT, CDR2 YYEEEE, per germline. The CDR3 region is CASTGRTGRQETQYF. The CDR3 DNA follows: TGTGCCAGCACCGGGAGGACCGGAAGACAAGAGACCCAGTACTTC.

The chain's CDR3 is CASSSFSGSRELFF. CDR3 nucleotides: TGTGCCAGCAGCTCCTTTAGCGGGAGCAGGGAGCTGTTTTTT. This sequence joins TRBV11-3 and TRBJ2-2, with TRBD2 matching over 9 bases. The length of the CDR3 is 14 residues. Germline lookup yields CDR1 SGHNT and CDR2 YENEEA. The V gene end was trimmed by 4 bases and the J gene end by 9 bases; junction bases not matched to a gene: 6.

This clone was counted a few times. The chain uses TRBV6-1 and TRBJ1-6; D gene uncertain. The length of the CDR3 is 13 residues. With 2 bases removed from V and 7 bases from J, the gap between germline ends came to 6 bases. The V gene's germline CDR1 is MNHNS and CDR2 SASEGT. DNA for the CDR3: TGTGCCAGCAGTGAATACTCAAATTCACCCCTCCACTTT. It translates to CASSEYSNSPLHF.

V usage is TRBV11-2 and J usage is TRBJ2-2, with unresolved D. The CDR3 sequence is 14 residues long. Germline V lookup: CDR1 SGHAT, CDR2 FQNNGV. Trimming shortened V by 2 bases and J by 6 bases, and 10 bases separated the two germline ends. The CDR3 sequence is CASSLRYPPGELFF. The CDR3 region has the DNA TGTGCCAGCAGCTTACGCTACCCGCCCGGGGAGCTGTTTTTT.

The chain combines TRBV6-5 with TRBJ1-2; no clear D gene. CDR3 size: 15 residues. Trimming removed 6 bases from V and 1 base from J, with 15 bases in between. CDR1 is MNHEY, CDR2 SVGAGI, per germline. The CDR3 DNA follows: TGTGCCAGCAGGTGGTCCGGGGATCATAACTATGGCTACACCTTC. Its translation is CASRWSGDHNYGYTF.

The gene calls are TRBV12-3 or TRBV12-4 and TRBJ2-1, with TRBD1 matching 10 bases. Trimming removed 6 bases from V and 15 bases from J; junction bases left unmatched: 5. The CDR3 sequence is 11 residues long. The CDR3 reads CASSGTGVLFF. The CDR3 coding sequence is TGTGCCAGCAGCGGGACAGGGGTTCTGTTCTTC.

The V call is TRBV9, the J call TRBJ2-5; 8 bases map to TRBD1. The CDR3 sequence is 15 residues long. The V gene's germline CDR1 is SGDLS and CDR2 YYNGEE. V shed 3 bases and J 5 bases; nucleotides not matched to a gene: 9. The CDR3 coding sequence is TGTGCCAGCAGCGCAACTCAGGGGGCAGGGGAGACCCAGTACTTC. It specifies CASSATQGAGETQYF.

The gene calls are TRBV7-3 and TRBJ1-1; D may be TRBD1 (6 bases). There are 15 residues in the CDR3. The V gene's germline CDR1 is SGHTA and CDR2 FQGTGA. The V end lost 4 bases, the J end lost 1 base, and 13 bases lay between the germline ends. The CDR3 loop is CASSSQGPGNTEAFF. CDR3 DNA: TGTGCCAGCAGCTCACAGGGACCTGGGAACACTGAAGCTTTCTTT.

The chain has TRBV27 and TRBJ2-7; TRBD1 agrees at 7 bases. V shed 6 bases, J shed 5 bases, and the junction held 13 bases outside the gene matches. Germline V lookup: CDR1 MNHEY, CDR2 SMNVEV (reference sequence). The CDR3 runs 15 residues. The CDR3 sequence: CASRHRDRPFDEQYF. CDR3 in DNA: TGTGCCAGCAGGCACCGGGACAGACCCTTTGACGAGCAGTACTTC.

The CDR3 is CASSVAENQETQYF. CDR3 sequence (DNA): TGTGCCAGCAGCGTAGCCGAGAACCAAGAGACCCAGTACTTC. V and J are TRBV9 and TRBJ2-5; D gene uncertain. Trimming took off 0 bases at V and 0 bases at J, with 6 bases between the two ends. From germline, CDR1 is SGDLS and CDR2 YYNGEE. The CDR3 loop spans 14 amino acids.

The V gene is TRBV27, the J gene TRBJ1-1; D is ambiguous. From germline, CDR1 is MNHEY and CDR2 SMNVEV (reference sequence). Trimming removed 0 bases at V and 5 bases at J, with 13 bases between. The CDR3 is made up of 15 amino acids. The CDR3 DNA follows: TGTGCCAGCAGTTTATCCACCCGAGGTGCGACTGAAGCTTTCTTT. Translation gives CASSLSTRGATEAFF.

The rearrangement joins TRBV6-5 to TRBJ2-3; the match to TRBD1 covers 9 bases. Germline V gene sequence: CDR1 MNHEY, CDR2 SVGAGI. This CDR3 contains 15 residues. Trimming took 6 bases from V and 4 from J; bases not matched to a gene: 8. CDR3 nucleotide sequence: TGTGCCAGCAGGCCTAACAGGGGGCTGGCAGATACGCAGTATTTT. The encoded protein is CASRPNRGLADTQYF.

This sequence joins TRBV30 and TRBJ2-1, with unresolved D. Germline V gene sequence: CDR1 GTSNPN, CDR2 SVGIG (reference sequence). The V end was cut by 2 bases, the J end by 2 bases, with 16 bases between. The CDR3 extends over 16 amino acids. CDR3 sequence reads: CAWSSPRFTPYNEQFF. CDR3 nucleotides: TGTGCCTGGAGTTCTCCCAGATTTACCCCCTACAATGAGCAGTTCTTC. Together with reference TRBV30 and TRBJ2-1, the CDR3 gives the full variable domain: SQTIHQWPATLVQPVGSPLSLECTVEGTSNPNLYWYRQAAGRGLQLLFYSVGIGQISSEVPQNLSASRPQDRQFILSSKKLLLSDSGFYLCAWSSPRFTPYNEQFFGPGTRLTVL.

This chain links TRBV11-3 with TRBJ2-5, with 7 bases matching TRBD2. The CDR3 spans 16 residues. V shed 0 bases, J shed 6 bases, and the junction held 10 bases outside the gene matches. Germline V CDR1 and CDR2: SGHNT, YENEEA. Here the CDR3 reads CASSLDEDTGRKTQYF. The CDR3 DNA reads as TGTGCCAGCAGCTTAGATGAGGACACCGGGAGGAAGACCCAGTACTTC.

The V gene is TRBV6-5, the J gene TRBJ1-5, with D unresolved. Deletions cut 7 bases from V and 5 bases from J, with 9 bases between. The V gene's germline CDR1 is MNHEY and CDR2 SVGAGI. The CDR3 spans 12 residues. Here the CDR3 reads CASTRDDQPQHF. The CDR3 DNA is TGTGCCAGCACGAGGGATGATCAGCCCCAGCATTTT.

The chain joins TRBV11-2 to TRBJ2-5; D perhaps matches TRBD1 (5 bases). The CDR3 contains 13 residues. Per the germline V gene, CDR1 is SGHAT and CDR2 is FQNNGV. V lost 5 bases and J 4 bases, leaving 11 bases between the germline ends. In DNA, the CDR3 is TGTGCCAGCAGCCCCAGGGTTAGAGAGACCCAGTACTTC. Residues: CASSPRVRETQYF.

This chain connects TRBV7-2 to TRBJ2-7; D gene unclear. The CDR3 is 14 amino acids. With 1 base removed from V and 1 base from J, the gap between germline ends came to 8 bases. Germline V gene sequence: CDR1 SGHTA, CDR2 FQGNSA. The CDR3 loop reads CASSLGPGSYEQYF. The CDR3 DNA reads TGTGCCAGCAGCTTAGGTCCAGGATCCTACGAGCAGTACTTC.

This chain joins TRBV7-2 and TRBJ2-1; 8 nucleotides line up with TRBD1. The CDR3 length is 15 residues. V lost 0 bases and J lost 6; bases outside the gene matches: 4. Germline V gene lookup returns CDR1 SGHTA and CDR2 FQGNSA. CDR3 in amino acids: CASSLALQGGNEQFF. The CDR3 DNA reads as TGTGCCAGCAGCTTAGCCCTACAGGGGGGCAATGAGCAGTTCTTC. The full variable domain, with the rest looked up from reference TRBV7-2 and TRBJ2-1, is GAGVSQSPSNKVTEKGKDVELRCDPISGHTALYWYRQSLGQGLEFLIYFQGNSAPDKSGLPSDRFSAERTGGSVSTLTIQRTQQEDSAVYLCASSLALQGGNEQFFGPGTRLTVL.

The chain uses TRBV3-1 (or the pseudogene TRBV3-2) and TRBJ1-2; D is undetermined. Trimming removed 1 base from V and 0 bases from J, with 6 bases in between. Germline CDR1 reads LGHDT; CDR2 reads YNNKEL (reference sequence). CDR3 length: 14 residues. CDR3 coding DNA: TGTGCCAGCAGCCAAGGTACTACTAACTATGGCTACACCTTC. Protein product: CASSQGTTNYGYTF.

This chain links TRBV18 with TRBJ2-5; tentatively, D is TRBD2 (6 bases). This CDR3 has 14 amino acids. Germline values: CDR1 KGHSH, CDR2 LQKENI. Deletions cut 2 bases from V and 4 bases from J, with 11 bases between. The CDR3 sequence is CASSPTAGRETQYF. CDR3 in DNA: TGTGCCAGCTCACCAACAGCGGGTAGAGAGACCCAGTACTTC. Looking up the rest from reference TRBV18 and TRBJ2-5 gives the full variable domain: NAGVMQNPRHLVRRRGQEARLRCSPMKGHSHVYWYRQLPEEGLKFMVYLQKENIIDESGMPKERFSAEFPKEGPSILRIQQVVRGDSAAYFCASSPTAGRETQYFGPGTRLLVL.

V and J are TRBV11-2 and TRBJ2-1; 7 bases match TRBD1. CDR1 is SGHAT, CDR2 FQNNGV, per germline. J was trimmed by 0 bases and V by 5 bases; bases with no gene match: 10. This CDR3 comprises 17 residues. The CDR3 DNA reads TGTGCCAGCAGCCCCCGACAGGGTGAACACTCCTACAATGAGCAGTTCTTC. Translation gives CASSPRQGEHSYNEQFF.

This clone was seen a single time. This chain uses TRBV7-2 with TRBJ2-5; D gene unclear. Trimming removed 5 bases from V and 5 bases from J, with 15 bases in between. CDR1 and CDR2 (germline): SGHTA, FQGNSA. The CDR3 covers 14 residues. DNA for the CDR3: TGTGCCAGCAGCCGCCTCGGAGAGAGGGAGACCCAGTACTTC. Translating gives CASSRLGERETQYF.

The V gene is TRBV7-9, the J gene TRBJ2-6; 10 bases are a match to TRBD1. The V gene's germline CDR1 is SEHNR and CDR2 FQNEAQ (reference sequence). The V and J ends lost 5 bases and 1 base, in that order; junction bases with no gene match: 8. The CDR3 runs to 18 residues. CDR3 sequence: CASSSTTGGASGANVLTF. The DNA of the CDR3 is TGTGCCAGCAGCAGCACGACAGGGGGCGCGTCTGGGGCCAACGTCCTGACTTTC. The variable domain in full, with the rest retrieved from reference TRBV7-9 and TRBJ2-6, is DTGVSQNPRHKITKRGQNVTFRCDPISEHNRLYWYRQTLGQGPEFLTYFQNEAQLEKSRLLSDRFSAERPKGSFSTLEIQRTEQGDSAMYLCASSSTTGGASGANVLTFGAGSRLTVL.

In its sample, this clone was seen once. The chain uses TRBV5-8 and TRBJ2-5, with 10 nucleotides matching TRBD1. V trimming: 4 bases; J trimming: 4 bases; junction bases outside the gene matches: 4. Germline values: CDR1 SGHTS, CDR2 YDEGEE. The CDR3 spans 14 residues. The CDR3 protein is CASSRGQGRETQYF. The CDR3 coding sequence is TGTGCCAGCAGCCGGGGACAGGGGCGAGAGACCCAGTACTTC.

The J gene is TRBJ2-7, the V gene TRBV18, with 8 positions matching TRBD2. The V gene's germline CDR1 is KGHSH and CDR2 LQKENI. The CDR3 is made up of 16 amino acids. V dropped 3 bases and J dropped 0; count of bases not matched to a gene: 7. As DNA, the CDR3 is TGTGCCAGCTCACCGCGGGAGGCGGGGATCTCCTACGAGCAGTACTTC. This encodes CASSPREAGISYEQYF.

The V call is TRBV4-3, the J call TRBJ2-1; 10 bases map to TRBD2. CDR3 length: 16 residues. The germline V gene encodes CDR1 LGHNA and CDR2 YSLEER. V lost 1 base, J lost 8 bases, and 8 bases stayed unmatched. Here the CDR3 DNA reads TGCGCCAGCAGCCAAGGGTCTAGCGGGAGTATAGATGAGCAGTTCTTC. It yields the protein CASSQGSSGSIDEQFF.

The chain is built from TRBV11-2 and TRBJ1-5; no clear D gene. Trimming took 3 bases from V and 3 from J, leaving 12 bases between them. CDR1 is SGHAT, CDR2 FQNNGV, per germline. This CDR3 is 15 amino acids long. The CDR3 reads CASSFSGRHNQPQHF. In DNA form, the CDR3 reads TGTGCCAGCAGCTTTTCTGGCAGGCACAATCAGCCCCAGCATTTT.

The V gene is TRBV25-1, the J gene TRBJ2-1; D is perhaps TRBD1 (5 bases). Trimming stripped 5 bases from V and 0 bases from J, with 11 bases between. CDR3 size: 15 residues. Germline values: CDR1 MGHDK, CDR2 SYGVNS. The CDR3 reads CASSLWQGSYNEQFF. For the CDR3, the DNA is TGTGCCAGCAGTCTTTGGCAGGGCTCCTACAATGAGCAGTTCTTC.

This clone appeared a single time. The chain uses TRBV27 and TRBJ2-1; 12 nucleotides agree with TRBD2. The V and J ends lost 4 bases and 6 bases, in that order; junction bases with no gene match: 4. Germline assignment: CDR1 MNHEY and CDR2 SMNVEV (reference sequence). This CDR3 comprises 15 residues. The CDR3 loop reads CASSSLAGGGNEQFF. As DNA, the CDR3 is TGTGCCAGCAGTTCCCTAGCGGGAGGGGGCAATGAGCAGTTCTTC.

The V gene is TRBV12-5, the J gene TRBJ1-6; 7 nucleotides agree with TRBD1. The CDR3 is made up of 14 amino acids. The V segment lost 5 bases and the J segment 7 bases; nucleotides outside the gene matches: 5. CDR1 LGHNT and CDR2 FRNRAP come from the germline V gene. CDR3 nucleotide sequence: TGTGCTAGTGGTCTCGGGACAGAGAATTCACCCCTCCACTTT. It yields the protein CASGLGTENSPLHF.

The V and J genes are TRBV30 and TRBJ1-5; TRBD1 matches at 7 bases. Per the germline V gene, CDR1 is GTSNPN and CDR2 is SVGIG (reference sequence). This CDR3 spans 13 amino acids. Unmatched junction bases numbered 3, after V lost 3 bases and J lost 4 bases. CDR3 sequence reads: CAWRDRRNQPQHF. CDR3 nucleotides: TGTGCCTGGAGGGACAGGCGGAATCAGCCCCAGCATTTT.

The gene calls are TRBV11-2 and TRBJ2-3, with TRBD2 matching 9 bases. Germline V gene data show CDR1 as SGHAT and CDR2 as FQNNGV. The V segment lost 2 bases and the J segment 2 bases; nucleotides outside the gene matches: 5. The length of the CDR3 is 16 residues. This chain's CDR3 is CASSLTSGLITDTQYF. Here the CDR3 DNA reads TGTGCCAGCAGCTTAACTAGCGGGCTGATCACAGATACGCAGTATTTT.